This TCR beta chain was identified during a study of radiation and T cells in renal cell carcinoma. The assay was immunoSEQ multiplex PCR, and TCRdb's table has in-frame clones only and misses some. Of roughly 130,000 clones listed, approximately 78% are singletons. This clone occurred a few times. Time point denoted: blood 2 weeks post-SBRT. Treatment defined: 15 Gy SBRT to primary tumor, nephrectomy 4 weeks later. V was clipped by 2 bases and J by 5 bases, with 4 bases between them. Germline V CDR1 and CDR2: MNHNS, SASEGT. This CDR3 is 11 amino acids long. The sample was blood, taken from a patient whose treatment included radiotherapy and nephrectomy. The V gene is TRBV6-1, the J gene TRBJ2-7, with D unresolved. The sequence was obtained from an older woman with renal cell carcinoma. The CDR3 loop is CASSEMNEQYF. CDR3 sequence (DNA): TGTGCCAGCAGTGAAATGAACGAGCAGTACTTC.